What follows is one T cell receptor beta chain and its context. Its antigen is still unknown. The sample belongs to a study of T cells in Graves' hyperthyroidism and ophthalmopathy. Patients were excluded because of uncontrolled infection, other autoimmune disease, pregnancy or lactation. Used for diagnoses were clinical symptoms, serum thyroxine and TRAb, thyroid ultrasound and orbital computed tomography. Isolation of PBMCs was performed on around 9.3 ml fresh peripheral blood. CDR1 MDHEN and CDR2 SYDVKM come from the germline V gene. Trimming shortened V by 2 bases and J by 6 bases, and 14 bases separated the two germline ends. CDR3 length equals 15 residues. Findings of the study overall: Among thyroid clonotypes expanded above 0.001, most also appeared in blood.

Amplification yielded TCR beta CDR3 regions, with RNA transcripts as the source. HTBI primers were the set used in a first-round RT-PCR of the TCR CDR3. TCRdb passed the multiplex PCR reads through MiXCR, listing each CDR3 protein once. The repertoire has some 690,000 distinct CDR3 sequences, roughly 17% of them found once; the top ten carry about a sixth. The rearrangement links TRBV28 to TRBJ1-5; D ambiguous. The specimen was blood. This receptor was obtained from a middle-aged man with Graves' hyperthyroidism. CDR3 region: CASSLVKSGSQPQHF. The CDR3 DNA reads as TGTGCCAGCAGTTTAGTGAAGTCCGGGAGTCAGCCCCAGCATTTT. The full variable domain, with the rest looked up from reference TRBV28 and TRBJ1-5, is DVKVTQSSRYLVKRTGEKVFLECVQDMDHENMFWYRQDPGLGLRLIYFSYDVKMKEKGDIPEGYSVSREKKERFSLILESASTNQTSMYLCASSLVKSGSQPQHFGDGTRLSIL.